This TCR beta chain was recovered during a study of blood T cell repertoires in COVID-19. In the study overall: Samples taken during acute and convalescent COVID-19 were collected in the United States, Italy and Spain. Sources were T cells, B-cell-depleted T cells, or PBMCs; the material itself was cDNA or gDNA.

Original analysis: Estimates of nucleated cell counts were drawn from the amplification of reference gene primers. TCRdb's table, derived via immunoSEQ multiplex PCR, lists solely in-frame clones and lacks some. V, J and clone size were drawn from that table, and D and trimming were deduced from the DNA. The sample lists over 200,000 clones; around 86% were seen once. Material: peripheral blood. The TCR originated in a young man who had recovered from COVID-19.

CDR3 loop: CASSFPGTGNYEQYF. The CDR3 coding sequence is TGCGCCAGCAGCTTCCCCGGGACAGGGAACTACGAGCAGTACTTC. J is TRBJ2-7 and V is TRBV5-1; 9 bases map to TRBD1. This CDR3 contains 15 residues. The V gene's germline CDR1 is SGHRS and CDR2 YFSETQ. Trimming cost V 2 bases and J 3 bases; bases outside gene matches: 6.